This TCR beta chain was recovered during a study of shared clonotypes between healthy human individuals. Cells designated naive CD8 were CD45RO-negative and were positively selected for CCR7, with terminally differentiated effector memory CD45RA+ cells excluded. Libraries were prepared by immunoSEQ multiplex PCR; TCRdb keeps only in-frame clonotypes and omits some of them. This sample has some 800,000 clones; roughly 92% occur once, and the top ten carry about 24%. V was clipped by 6 bases and J by 5 bases, with 16 bases between them. Germline CDR1 and CDR2: MNHNS and SASEGT. CDR3 length: 14 amino acids.

The sequence derives from a man younger than 40 in good health. Specimen: naive CD8+ T cells sorted from blood. The chain carries TRBV6-1 and TRBJ1-1; possible D gene TRBD1, 5 bases. The CDR3 loop reads CASSPPGGWTEAFF. The CDR3, as DNA: TGTGCCAGCAGCCCCCCGGGGGGATGGACTGAAGCTTTCTTT.